This TCR beta chain was identified in a study of blood T cells in healthy people across ages. Healthy Caucasians from Russia aged roughly 6 to 90 served as donors. A J-beta primer mix and a sample-barcoded 5' primer were used in a second PCR of roughly 7 to 12 cycles. MiXCR, applied by TCRdb to the 5' RACE reads, yields one record per CDR3 protein. The table shows hundreds of thousands of distinct CDR3 sequences, with about 53% occurring only once. Per the germline V gene, CDR1 is SQVTM and CDR2 is ANQGSEA. The length of the CDR3 is 13 residues. Trimming removed 6 bases at V and 5 bases at J, with 14 bases between.

This chain connects TRBV29-1 to TRBJ1-5, with D possibly TRBD1 on 6 matching bases. This receptor was identified in a man at least 80 years old in good health. Sequenced: blood. The CDR3 DNA reads as TGCAGCGTGGCCTCTGGGGGCGATCAGCCCCAGCATTTT. This translates into CSVASGGDQPQHF. Using reference TRBV29-1 and TRBJ1-5 for the parts outside the CDR3, the full variable domain is SAVISQKPSRDICQRGTSLTIQCQVDSQVTMMFWYRQQPGQSLTLIATANQGSEATYESGFVIDKFPISRPNLTFSTLTVSNMSPEDSSIYLCSVASGGDQPQHFGDGTRLSIL.